Here is one T cell receptor beta chain with its context. Its matching antigen is unknown. The data originate from a study of vaccination and CD4 T cells after COVID-19. The overall study: The post-COVID sampling time was a median roughly 99 days after diagnosis, ranging from 35 to 161. The study collected post-vaccine samples a median around 66 days after dose two, with a range of 14 to 241.

The J segment lost 1 base and the V segment lost 3 bases, leaving 2 bases of the junction unmatched. This CDR3 has 14 residues. The germline CDR1 and CDR2 sequences are MGHDK and SYGVNS. Treatment given: roughly 10-day PBMC culture with coronavirus spike peptide pools or control peptides (ViraFEST assay). The ViraFEST method relied on peptide pools to expand antigen-specific T cells, followed by TCR sequencing. Cultured CD4+ T-cell DNA underwent Oncomine TCR Beta short-read sequencing. Investigators isolated genomic DNA from cultured CD4+ T cells. TCRdb re-analysed the PCR reads in MiXCR, keeping a single row per CDR3 protein. The sample includes some 25,000 distinct CDR3 sequences, approximately 50% of them seen just once.

This sequence originates from a human donor who had recovered from COVID-19. The rearrangement joins TRBV25-1 to TRBJ1-1; TRBD1 agrees at 7 bases. Sequenced: CD4+ T cells from blood, cultured in vitro. CDR3 loop: CASSDHRGNTEAFF. CDR3 bases: TGTGCCAGCAGTGACCACAGGGGGAACACTGAAGCTTTCTTT.